This entry describes one T cell receptor beta chain. What antigen it recognizes has not been identified. There are no base qualities to consult, and no much larger clone falls within one base. The germline ends are 16 bases apart after V is trimmed by 6 bases and J by 1 base. In the germline V gene (reference sequence), CDR1 corresponds to MNHEY and CDR2 to SMNVEV. The CDR3 numbers 15 residues from cysteine through phenylalanine. Here the CDR3 DNA is all that survives: 45 bases in frame from base 1. The label giving this sample's time point can be read as: cells obtained before transplantation from donor or recipient. CD3+CD4+ and CD3+CD8+ populations were FACS-sorted from unstimulated pre-transplant donor and recipient cells taken from spleen or lymph nodes. This record comes from a study of graft-versus-host responses after intestinal transplantation (dated by TCRdb to the early 2020s). Regarding the study in general: Recipients received multivisceral, liver-intestinal, or isolated intestinal transplants. Alloreactive clones were identified by sequencing pre-transplant mixed lymphocyte reaction products and comparing these products with unstimulated pre-transplant donor and recipient T cells. Rather than going through the commercial service, samples from a few later patients were sequenced in-house on an Illumina MiSeq and processed with MiXCR. Every recipient was given anti-thymocyte globulin induction, followed by roughly 3 years of maintenance tacrolimus and steroids. A peak of at least 4% donor T cells among recipient peripheral blood mononuclear cells was the definition used for donor T cell macrochimerism. A cohort of around 25 intestinal transplant recipients, including one retransplant, was enrolled, and a few patients lacking pretransplant specimens were excluded. After intestinal transplantation, graft-versus-host and host-versus-graft alloreactive T cell clones in the graft, circulation and bone marrow were tracked using bulk TCR-beta CDR3 sequencing. The paper as a whole reports these results and caveats: GvH clones turned up in recipient bone marrow, with some appearing earlier in ileal mucosa or blood, a pattern consistent with an intestinal mucosal origin. Peak levels of circulating GvH clones were associated with declines in HvG clones early after transplant. Patients with donor T cell macrochimerism had high GvH to HvG T cell clonal ratios in their allografts. Conclusions were limited by the relatively low number and heterogeneity of intestinal transplant patients.

The method behind the library was the immunoSEQ multiplex PCR assay. For most patients, genomic DNA was isolated with the Qiagen DNeasy Blood and Tissue Kit and shipped frozen to Adaptive Biotechnologies for TCR sequencing. For most patients, genomic DNA was subjected to high-throughput TCR-beta CDR3 sequencing by Adaptive Biotechnologies. Regarding the original processing steps: Adaptive's ImmunoSEQ software supplied the TCR sequencing data for 18 patients, while MiXCR and VDJtools were used to process a few other patients. CD4 versus CD8 sorting errors were corrected by removing sequences found in both subsets at a frequency ratio below 5:1. CDR3 nucleotide sequences shared by donor and recipient were removed because the origin of these sequences could not be assigned. Alloreactive clones required at least 2-fold expansion over unstimulated cells and minimum CFSE-low frequency of 0.002% (template counts) or 0.001% (read counts). A clone was considered mappable if detected in the sequenced pre-transplant spleen, lymph node, or MLR CFSE-low populations of the donor or recipient. The cumulative frequency of alloreactive clones was calculated as a percentage of all sequences, weighted by copy number. Not all clones reach the TCRdb copy of this immuneACCESS table, which keeps in-frame sequences only. Checked studies attribute under half of the gap to unresolved V genes and leave the rest unexplained. V and J calls and clone size come straight from that table; D and trimming were deduced from the DNA. The sample table shows more than 65,000 clones, and just under 95% are seen once. About 0.4% of the sample comes from the top ten.

The starting material was unstimulated CD8+ T cells sorted from spleen or lymph node cells, obtained before transplant. The source of this sequence is a human donor who was the organ donor for an intestinal transplant. Recombination connected TRBV27 to TRBJ2-7; TRBD2 is perhaps the D gene, given 5 matching bases. The nucleotide sequence reads TGTGCCAGCAGCGCCCGGGCAGAGCGGTCCTACGAGCAGTACTTC. It codes for CASSARAERSYEQYF.